The 3 T cell receptor beta chains given below trace back to one sample, sequenced in a study of blood T cells in healthy people across ages. Using a J-beta primer mix together with a sample-barcoded 5' primer, a second PCR was run for 7 to 11 cycles. TCRdb processed the 5' RACE reads anew with MiXCR; each CDR3 protein has one entry. Of 700,000 or so distinct CDR3 sequences detected, about 43% appear once; the ten largest clones hold around 30%. The sequenced sample was blood. The receptors were sampled from a man at least 80 years old in good health.

The rearrangement links TRBV10-1 to TRBJ2-3; no clear D. V was clipped by 3 bases and J by 2 bases, with 9 bases between them. The CDR3 contains 14 residues. Germline loops: CDR1 WNHNN, CDR2 SYGVQD (reference sequence). CDR3 region: CASSDRALTDTQYF. The CDR3, as DNA: TGCGCCAGCAGTGATCGGGCTCTCACAGATACGCAGTATTTT.

The chain joins TRBV10-3 to TRBJ2-3; D may be TRBD1 (6 bases). The CDR3 loop spans 15 amino acids. CDR1 ENHRY and CDR2 SYGVKD come from the germline V gene. The V gene lost 3 bases and the J gene lost 4 bases, with 14 bases spanning the gap. The CDR3 is CAISDWATGPDTQYF. The CDR3 coding sequence is TGTGCCATCAGTGATTGGGCAACAGGGCCAGATACGCAGTATTTT.

The chain uses TRBV5-1 and TRBJ2-1; 7 positions match TRBD2. Germline V lookup: CDR1 SGHRS, CDR2 YFSETQ. Trimming removed 2 bases from V and 10 bases from J; junction bases left unmatched: 9. The CDR3 runs 14 residues. The DNA of the CDR3 is TGCGCCAGCAGCTTTCAGGGAGGGCCTTACGAGCAGTTCTTC. It is translated as CASSFQGGPYEQFF.